This TCR beta chain was sequenced in a study of cytomegalovirus exposure and HLA in healthy donors. The CDR3 has 14 residues. Germline V gene sequence: CDR1 MNHEY, CDR2 SVGAGI. The ends lost 6 bases at V and 5 bases at J; junction bases unmatched: 9. The PCR made use of 60 Vbeta and 13 Jbeta primers. The data were produced by immunoSEQ multiplex PCR, yet TCRdb's version contains in-frame clones alone and is incomplete. This table has about 160,000 clones, roughly 72% appearing once. The chain couples TRBV6-5 to TRBJ2-7; 8 nucleotides match TRBD1. The sequenced material came from PBMCs. The TCR comes from a woman aged 35 to 49 in good health and CMV-seronegative. CDR3 coding DNA: TGTGCCAGCAGCCCAGGGGGCTCGGGCGACGAGCAGTACTTC. Amino acids: CASSPGGSGDEQYF.